This T cell receptor beta chain was identified during a study of CD8+ T cells in alopecia areata. Study background: Female C3H/HeJ recipients aged roughly 6-10 weeks got skin from C3H/HeJ graft donors aged roughly 6-13 months that had spontaneous alopecia.

RNA extraction was followed by reverse transcription into cDNA, which acted as the sequencing template. Sequencing used immunoSEQ multiplex PCR; TCRdb keeps in-frame clones, though not all of them. This sample has around 3,200 clones, each found more than once. Whole-study findings and limits: Clonality exceeded that of normal scalp in lesional scalp, most notably in alopecia totalis/universalis. Scalp samples also contribute reads from the resident alphabeta T cells found in normal skin.

This clone was recorded a few times. Its antigen remains unknown. Germline and genes: mouse. Coverage ceases 4 residues before the CDR3 finishes, and the germline J gene fills in the end. Unmatched junction bases numbered 3, after V lost 6 bases and J lost 3 bases. The CDR3 runs to 13 residues. Germline assignment: CDR1 LGHNA and CDR2 YSYQKL. The TCR comes from a C3H/HeJ mouse with alopecia areata. MHC haplotype of the strain: H2-k. Sequencing was performed on lesional skin. This rearrangement joins TRBV2 to TRBJ2-4; 7 nucleotides align to TRBD2. CDR3 residues: CASSQTGQNTLYF. The CDR3 bases that were read are TGTGCCAGCAGTCAGACTGGGCAAAAC.